Shown below are 2 T cell receptor beta chains from a single sample sequenced in a study of vaccination effects on CD4 cells after COVID-19. Antigens of these TCRs are unknown. Upon completion of 10 to 11 days in culture, CD4+ T cells were isolated. Everyone in the study got two shots of either the BNT162b2 or mRNA-1273 vaccine. Assay: immunoSEQ multiplex PCR; the TCRdb copy retains only in-frame clones and omits some. The table shows about 39,000 clones, with around two thirds occurring only once. This material consisted of CD4+ T cells from PBMCs cultured without peptide, taken after COVID-19 vaccination. These TCRs come from a human donor who received a COVID-19 vaccine.

V and J are TRBV4-1 and TRBJ2-3; 7 nucleotides match TRBD2. From germline, CDR1 is MGHRA and CDR2 YSYEKL. CDR3 length equals 15 residues. V was pared by 2 bases and J by 4 bases, with 6 bases of the junction left unmatched. CDR3 sequence: CASSQSGVGADTQYF. CDR3 DNA: TGCGCCAGCAGCCAAAGCGGGGTAGGCGCAGATACGCAGTATTTT.

This rearrangement joins TRBV4-1 to TRBJ2-5, with 10 positions matching TRBD2. Trimming at V came to 4 bases and at J to 1 base, leaving 3 bases not matched to a gene. The germline V gene encodes CDR1 MGHRA and CDR2 YSYEKL. CDR3 length equals 15 residues. The CDR3 DNA follows: TGCGCCAGCAGCCCCCGGACTAGCGGCCAAGAGACCCAGTACTTC. It specifies CASSPRTSGQETQYF.